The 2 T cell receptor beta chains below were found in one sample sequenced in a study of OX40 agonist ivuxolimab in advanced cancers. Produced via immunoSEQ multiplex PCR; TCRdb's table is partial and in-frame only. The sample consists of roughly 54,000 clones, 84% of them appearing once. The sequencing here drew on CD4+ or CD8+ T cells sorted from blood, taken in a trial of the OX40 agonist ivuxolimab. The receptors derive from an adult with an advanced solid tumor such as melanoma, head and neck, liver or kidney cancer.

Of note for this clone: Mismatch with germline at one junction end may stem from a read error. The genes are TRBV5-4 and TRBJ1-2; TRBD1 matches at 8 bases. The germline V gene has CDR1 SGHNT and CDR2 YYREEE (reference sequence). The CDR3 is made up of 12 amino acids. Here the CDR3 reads CASSQWTGPTLF. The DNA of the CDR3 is TGTGCCAGCAGCCAATGGACAGGGCCTACTCTCTTC.

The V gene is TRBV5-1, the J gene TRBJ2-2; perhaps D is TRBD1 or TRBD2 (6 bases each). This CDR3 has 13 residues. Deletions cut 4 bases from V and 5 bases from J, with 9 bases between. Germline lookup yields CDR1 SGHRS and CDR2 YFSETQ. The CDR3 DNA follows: TGCGCCAGCAGCCGAGGGGGGACCGGGGAGCTGTTTTTT. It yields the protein CASSRGGTGELFF.